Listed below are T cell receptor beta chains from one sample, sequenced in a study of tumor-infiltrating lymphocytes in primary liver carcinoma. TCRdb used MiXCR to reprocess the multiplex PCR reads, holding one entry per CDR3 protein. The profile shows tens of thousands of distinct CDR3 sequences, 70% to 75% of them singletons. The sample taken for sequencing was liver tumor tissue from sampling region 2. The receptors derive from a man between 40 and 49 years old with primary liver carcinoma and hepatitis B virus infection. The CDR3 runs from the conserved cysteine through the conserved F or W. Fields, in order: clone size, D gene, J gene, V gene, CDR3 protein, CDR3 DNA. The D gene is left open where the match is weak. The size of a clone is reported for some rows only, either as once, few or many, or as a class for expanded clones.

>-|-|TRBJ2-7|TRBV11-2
CASSSGVSERYF
TGTGCCAGCAGCTCGGGAGTATCCGAGCGGTACTTC
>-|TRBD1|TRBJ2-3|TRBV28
CASSWTGGAYTQYF
TGTGCCAGCTCCTGGACAGGGGGAGCATATACCCAATATTTT
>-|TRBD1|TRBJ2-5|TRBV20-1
CSANDRGGETQYF
TGCAGTGCTAACGACAGGGGTGGGGAGACCCAGTACTTC
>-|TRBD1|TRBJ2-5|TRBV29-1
CSVDRGQETQHF
TGTAGCGTTGACAGGGGGCAAGAGACCCAGCACTTC
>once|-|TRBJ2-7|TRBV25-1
CAGSETYEQYF
TGTGCCGGCAGTGAGACCTACGAGCAGTACTTC
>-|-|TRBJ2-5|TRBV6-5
CASSCGTPRYQETQYF
TGTGCAAGCAGTTGCGGGACACCCAGGTACCAAGAGACCCAGTACTTC
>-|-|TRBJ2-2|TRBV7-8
CASSLLANAGELFF
TGTGCCAGCAGCTTATTAGCGAACGCCGGGGAGCTGTTTTTT
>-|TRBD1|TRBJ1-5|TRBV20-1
CSARTGSQPQHF
TGCAGTGCTCGGACAGGGAGTCAGCCCCAGCATTTT
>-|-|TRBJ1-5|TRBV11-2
CASSTGGFPETQHF
TGTGCCAGCAGCACCGGAGGGTTTCCCGAGACCCAACATTTT
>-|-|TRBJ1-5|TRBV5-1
CASSYGDGGLPQHF
TGCGCCAGCAGCTATGGGGATGGGGGTCTGCCCCAGCATTTT
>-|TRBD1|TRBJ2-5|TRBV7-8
CVSSYLPGQGIQGTQYF
TGTGTCAGCAGCTACCTCCCGGGACAGGGAATACAAGGGACCCAGTACTTC
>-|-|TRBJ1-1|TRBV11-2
CAGARLEDTETFF
TGCGCCGGCGCTAGACTAGAGGACACTGAAACTTTCTTT
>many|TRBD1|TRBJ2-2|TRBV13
CASSKRTGGVDGELFF
TGTGCCAGCAGCAAGCGGACAGGGGGCGTCGACGGGGAGCTGTTTTTT
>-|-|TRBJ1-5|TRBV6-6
CASSYRVEYNNQPQYF
TGTGCCAGCAGTTACCGAGTAGAGTATAACAATCAGCCCCAGTATTTC
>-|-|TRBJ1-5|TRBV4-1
CASSRDQLGGNQPQHF
TGCGCCAGCAGCCGAGACCAATTAGGGGGCAATCAGCCCCAGCATTTT
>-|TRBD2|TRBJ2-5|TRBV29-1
CSVMLGTSWNEETQYF
TGCAGCGTGATGCTAGGGACTAGCTGGAATGAAGAGACCCAGTACTTC
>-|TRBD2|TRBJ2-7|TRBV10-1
CASNGSGSAYEQHF
TGCGCCAGCAATGGTAGCGGGAGCGCCTACGAGCAGCACTTC
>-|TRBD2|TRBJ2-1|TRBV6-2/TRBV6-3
CATLTSGVPNVQFF
TGTGCCACCTTGACTAGCGGGGTTCCCAATGTGCAGTTCTTC
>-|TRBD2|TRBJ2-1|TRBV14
CGSSAVAGVYNEQFF
TGTGGCAGCAGTGCCGTAGCGGGAGTCTACAATGAGCAGTTCTTC
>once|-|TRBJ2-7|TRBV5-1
CASNRDGGYEQYF
TGCGCCAGCAACCGGGACGGCGGCTACGAGCAGTACTTC
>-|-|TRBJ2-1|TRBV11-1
CASSLGRGLMDEQFF
TGTGCCAGCAGCTTGGGAAGAGGTCTAATGGATGAGCAGTTCTTC
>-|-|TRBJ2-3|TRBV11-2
CVSGLEELAWTDTQYF
TGTGTCAGCGGCTTAGAGGAACTAGCTTGGACAGATACGCAGTATTTT
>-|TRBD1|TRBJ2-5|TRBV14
CASSLTDRGIFEETQYF
TGTGCCAGCAGTCTCACCGACAGGGGGATATTCGAAGAGACCCAGTACTTC
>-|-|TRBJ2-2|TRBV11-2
CASSLVRTYPETGELFF
TGTGCTAGCAGCTTAGTTCGGACGTACCCAGAAACGGGGGAGCTGTTTTTT
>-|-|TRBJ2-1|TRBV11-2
CASSLSYGGPVKQVCSYNEQFF
TGTGCCAGCAGCCTCTCCTACGGGGGTCCCGTGAAACAGGTTTGCTCCTACAATGAGCAGTTCTTC
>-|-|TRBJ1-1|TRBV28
CASHTRGLNTEAFF
TGTGCCAGTCACACTCGGGGGTTGAACACTGAAGCTTTCTTT
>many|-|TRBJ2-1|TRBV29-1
CSVDRGGADEQFF
TGCAGCGTTGATAGGGGGGGGGCGGATGAGCAGTTCTTC
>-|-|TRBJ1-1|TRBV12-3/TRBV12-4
CASSFQGEGITEAFF
TGTGCCAGCAGTTTTCAGGGAGAGGGCATCACTGAAGCTTTCTTT
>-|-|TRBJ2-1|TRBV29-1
CSVGLSRNELFF
TGCAGTGTTGGGTTGAGCCGAAATGAGCTGTTCTTC
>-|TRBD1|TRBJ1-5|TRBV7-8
CASCLTGARNQPQHF
TGTGCCAGCTGCTTGACAGGGGCTCGCAATCAGCCCCAGCATTTT
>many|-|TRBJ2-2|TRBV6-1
CASSDLSLTGELFF
TGTGCCAGCAGTGATCTTAGCCTCACCGGGGAGCTGTTTTTT
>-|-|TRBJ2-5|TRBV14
CGISQDHAPEFQETQYF
TGTGGCATCAGCCAAGACCACGCCCCGGAGTTCCAAGAGACCCAATACTTC
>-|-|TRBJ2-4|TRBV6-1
CASGEGFLAKNIQYF
TGTGCGAGCGGTGAAGGCTTCCTAGCCAAAAACATTCAGTACTTC
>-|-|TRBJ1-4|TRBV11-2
CANSLEVGDERLFF
TGTGCCAACAGCTTAGAGGTTGGGGACGAAAGACTGTTCTTT
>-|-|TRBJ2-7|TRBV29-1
CNGRAAYEQYF
TGCAACGGAAGGGCTGCCTATGAGCAGTACTTC
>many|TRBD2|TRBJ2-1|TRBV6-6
CASSYLGLAGGVRSYNEQFF
TGTGCCAGCAGTTATCTCGGACTAGCGGGAGGAGTAAGGTCCTACAATGAGCAGTTCTTC
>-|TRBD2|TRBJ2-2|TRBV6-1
CASSRVRRGNTGELFF
TGTGCCAGCAGCCGGGTTAGGCGGGGGAACACCGGGGAACTGTTTTTT
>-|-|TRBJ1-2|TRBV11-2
CASSFEGDYGFTF
TGTGCCAGCAGCTTTGAGGGGGACTATGGCTTCACCTTC
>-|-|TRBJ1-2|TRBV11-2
CASSLKGNHGYIF
TGTGCCAGCAGCTTAAAGGGGAACCATGGCTACATCTTC
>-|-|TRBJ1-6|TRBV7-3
CASSLTPGDNSPFRF
TGTGCCAGCAGCTTAACGCCGGGCGACAATTCACCCTTCCGCTTT
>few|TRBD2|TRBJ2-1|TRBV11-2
CASSHMGHSSGRGEQFF
TGTGCCAGCAGCCATATGGGGCACTCAAGCGGGAGAGGTGAGCAGTTCTTC
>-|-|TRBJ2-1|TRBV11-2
CASSLNHAYEQFF
TGTGCTAGCAGCTTAAATCATGCCTACGAGCAGTTCTTC
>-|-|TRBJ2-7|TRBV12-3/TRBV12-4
CASRCSSGSYEQYF
TGTGCCAGCAGGTGTAGTAGCGGCTCCTACGAGCAGTACTTC
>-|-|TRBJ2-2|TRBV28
CASTMGQNTGELFF
TGTGCCAGCACGATGGGACAGAACACCGGGGAGCTGTTTTTT
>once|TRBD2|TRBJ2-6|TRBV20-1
CSASSGITGANVLTF
TGCAGTGCTAGCAGCGGGATCACTGGGGCCAACGTCCTGACTTTC
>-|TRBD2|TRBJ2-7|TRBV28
CVSSPGGYEQYF
TGTGTCAGCAGTCCGGGGGGTTACGAGCAGTACTTC
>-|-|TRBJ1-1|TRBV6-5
CASSLRPTGMNTEAFF
TGTGCCAGCAGCCTACGGCCTACAGGGATGAACACTGAAGCTTTCTTT
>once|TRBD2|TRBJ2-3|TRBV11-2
CVSSPPTSVSTDTQYF
TGTGTCAGTAGCCCCCCGACTAGCGTCAGCACAGATACGCAGTATTTT
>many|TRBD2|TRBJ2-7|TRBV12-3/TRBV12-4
CATSAGREQYF
TGTGCCACCTCAGCGGGGCGCGAGCAGTACTTC
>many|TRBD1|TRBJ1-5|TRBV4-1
CASSRGTGDQPQHF
TGCGCCAGCAGCCGGGGGACAGGGGATCAGCCCCAGCATTTT
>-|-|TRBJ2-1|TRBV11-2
CASSFRLTGDLNEQFF
TGTGCCAGCAGCTTTCGACTAACGGGGGATTTAAATGAGCAGTTCTTC
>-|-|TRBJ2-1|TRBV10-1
CASSGKRCFYNEQFF
TGCGCCAGCAGTGGGAAGCGGTGTTTCTACAATGAGCAGTTCTTC
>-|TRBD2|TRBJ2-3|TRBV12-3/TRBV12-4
CASSSVTSGSTDTHYF
TGCGCCAGCAGTTCGGTGACTAGCGGGAGCACAGATACGCACTATTTT
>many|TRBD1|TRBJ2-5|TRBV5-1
CASSLSPQGFETQYF
TGCGCCAGCAGCTTGTCGCCACAGGGGTTCGAGACCCAGTACTTC
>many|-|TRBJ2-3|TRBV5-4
CASSLGGSGTDTQYF
TGTGCCAGCAGCCTAGGGGGGAGTGGCACAGATACGCAGTATTTT
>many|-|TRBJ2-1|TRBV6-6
CAGKGDIGVEQFF
TGTGCCGGGAAGGGGGACATCGGCGTTGAGCAGTTCTTC
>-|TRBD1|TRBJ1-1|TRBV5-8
CASSLNGTGGPMNTEAFF
TGCGCCAGCAGCTTGAACGGGACAGGGGGCCCCATGAACACTGAAGCTTTCTTT
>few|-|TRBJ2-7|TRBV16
CASTTGQGAYEQYF
TGTGCCAGCACCACGGGACAAGGTGCTTACGAGCAGTACTTC
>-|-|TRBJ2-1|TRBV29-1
CSVSSNDQFF
TGCAGCGTTTCCTCCAATGACCAGTTCTTC
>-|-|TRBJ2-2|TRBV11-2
CASRSRDSAMYLCASSFNSGELFF
-